This is a list of T cell receptor beta chains from one sample in a study of T cell responses to AZD1222 COVID-19 vaccine. This table comes from immunoSEQ multiplex PCR, and its TCRdb copy is limited to in-frame clones, with some not included. Here the sample spans around 97,000 clones, about 92% being singletons. The sequencing used peripheral blood, collected on day 0 of AZD1222 vaccination. These receptors came from an adult in good health. The CDR3 runs from the conserved cysteine through the conserved F or W. A D gene is named only where the DNA matches it firmly. A clone size is listed for some rows: how often the clone was seen (once, few, many), or a class if it is expanded.

j_call v_call d_call clone_size cdr3_nt cdr3_aa
TRBJ2-5 TRBV5-4 TRBD2 . TGTGCCAGCAGCTTGGCGACTAGCGGGGGAAGTCCGGAGACCCAGTACTTC CASSLATSGGSPETQYF
TRBJ2-1 TRBV3-1/TRBV3-2 . . TGTGCCAGCAGCCAAGACGCTTTAGACCGTGGGGGGTACAATGAGCAGTTCTTC CASSQDALDRGGYNEQFF
TRBJ2-3 TRBV2 . medium-sized TGTGCCAGCAACCTGGGGGGCCGGACAGATACGCAGTATTTT CASNLGGRTDTQYF
TRBJ2-3 TRBV5-1 TRBD2 . TGCGCCAGGAGCGCAGCGGGGGGCCCCCCCACAAGGACGCAGTATTTT CARSAAGGPPTRTQYF
TRBJ2-7 TRBV9 TRBD1 . TGTGCCAGCAGCCCCCGGTTGGGACAGGGTAGTCACGAGCAGTACTTC CASSPRLGQGSHEQYF
TRBJ2-7 TRBV7-9 TRBD1 . TGTGCCAGCAGCCTGACAGGGCAGACCTACGAGCAGTACTTC CASSLTGQTYEQYF
TRBJ1-3 TRBV20-1 . . TGCAGTGCTAGTGGCGCTATCTCTGGAAACACCATATATTTT CSASGAISGNTIYF
TRBJ1-4 TRBV29-1 TRBD1 once TGCAGCGTTGCCCCACCGGGCAGGGGGCGCTTTATCCCCCGTGAAAAACTGTTTTTT CSVAPPGRGRFIPREKLFF
TRBJ2-3 TRBV24-1 . few TGTGCCACCAGTGATGGGACAATGACGCAGTATTTT CATSDGTMTQYF
TRBJ2-7 TRBV3-1/TRBV3-2 TRBD2 . TGTGCCAGCAGAGCACTAGCGGGGGCCCCCGAGCAGTACTTC CASRALAGAPEQYF
TRBJ1-2 TRBV6-2/TRBV6-3 . . TGTGCCAGCAGTTACGCTACAGATATCTATGGCTACACCTTC CASSYATDIYGYTF
TRBJ1-2 TRBV5-4 TRBD1 . TGTGCCAGCAGCCGAGGGACAGGGGGCGCCGATGGCTACACCTTC CASSRGTGGADGYTF
TRBJ1-2 TRBV30 . . TGTGCCTGGAGTGTAGGACGCCGGAACTATGGCTACACCTTC CAWSVGRRNYGYTF
TRBJ2-3 TRBV4-2 TRBD2 . TGTGCCAGCAGCCAAGCGGGGGGGCCCACAGATACGCAGTATTTT CASSQAGGPTDTQYF
TRBJ1-2 TRBV19 . . TGTGCCAGTAGGCAAGACAGAAACTATGGCTACACCTTC CASRQDRNYGYTF
TRBJ2-7 TRBV6-1 TRBD1 . TGTGCCAGCAGTGAAGGTGGGACAGGTCCCGACGAGCAGTACTTC CASSEGGTGPDEQYF
TRBJ1-1 TRBV9 TRBD1 . TGTGCCAGCAGCGTAGAAGGGACAGCAGACCGGAGCACTGAAGCTTTCTTT CASSVEGTADRSTEAFF
TRBJ1-1 TRBV30 . . TGTGCCTGGAAAAGCGTCAGGAATGGCGAAGCTTTCTTT CAWKSVRNGEAFF
TRBJ2-1 TRBV4-2 . . TGTGCCAGCAGCCAAGACCGGGGGTCGGGGAATGAGCAGTTCTTC CASSQDRGSGNEQFF
TRBJ2-2 TRBV19 TRBD1 . TGTGCCAGTAGTGCCAGGACAGGGCGGACCGGGGAGCTGTTTTTT CASSARTGRTGELFF
TRBJ2-7 TRBV4-1 . . TGCGCCAGCAGCCAAGATCGACAGGACTACTACGAGCAGTACTTC CASSQDRQDYYEQYF
TRBJ1-3 TRBV11-2 TRBD1 . TGTGCCAGCAGCCCATACGGGACAGCCTCTGGAAACACCATATATTTT CASSPYGTASGNTIYF
TRBJ1-1 TRBV6-1 . . TGTGCCAGCAGTGAAAAGGGAAGGTTCTTT CASSEKGRFF
TRBJ2-1 TRBV30 . . TGTGCCTGGAGTGTAAAGCGGGAGCAGTTCTTC CAWSVKREQFF
TRBJ2-5 TRBV10-2 TRBD1 . TGCGCCAGCAGTGAGACAGGGGGCCAAGAGACCCAGTACTTC CASSETGGQETQYF
TRBJ1-1 TRBV4-1 TRBD1 . TGCGCCACCCGGTCCGGACAGGGGAACACTGAAGCTTTCTTT CATRSGQGNTEAFF
TRBJ1-6 TRBV21-1 . . TGTGCCAGCAGCAAGGGGACAGAGAATTCACCCCTCCACTTT CASSKGTENSPLHF
TRBJ1-5 TRBV27 TRBD1 few TGTGCCAGCAGCCCGGGGACAGGTCGAAATCAGCCCCAGCATTTT CASSPGTGRNQPQHF
TRBJ2-2 TRBV4-3 TRBD2 . TGCGCCAGCAGGGGTACTGACCGGGGGGGGAACACCGGGGAGCTGTTTTTT CASRGTDRGGNTGELFF
TRBJ1-1 TRBV3-1/TRBV3-2 TRBD1 . TGTGCCAGCAGCCAAGGCTACAGGGGGACTGAAGCTTTCTTT CASSQGYRGTEAFF
TRBJ2-4 TRBV3-1/TRBV3-2 . . TGTGCCAGCAGCCAAGGGGGTTGGGGCATTCAGTACTTC CASSQGGWGIQYF
TRBJ2-1 TRBV12-5 . . TGTGCTAGTGGTTTGGTACCACTTTTGGGATACCTTGGGAATGAGCAGTTCTTC CASGLVPLLGYLGNEQFF
TRBJ1-1 TRBV2 TRBD1 . TGTGCCAGCATTGAGGTCGGGACAGGCACTGAAGCTTTCTTT CASIEVGTGTEAFF
TRBJ1-5 TRBV2 TRBD1 . TGTGCCAGCAGCCCCGGGACAGGGGAACAGCCCCAGCATTTT CASSPGTGEQPQHF
TRBJ1-1 TRBV10-1 . . TGCGCCAGCAGGGGGGATATGGACACTGAAGCTTTCTTT CASRGDMDTEAFF
TRBJ1-3 TRBV2 . . TGTGCCAGCAGGAGGAGGGGATTGGGGTCTGGAAACACCATATATTTT CASRRRGLGSGNTIYF
TRBJ2-3 TRBV29-1 . . TGCAGCGTTCGACCCCCTGGAGATACGCAGTATTTT CSVRPPGDTQYF
TRBJ2-3 TRBV19 TRBD1 . TGTGCCAGTAGTATAGCAGGGGGCGGCCCAGATACGCAGTATTTT CASSIAGGGPDTQYF
TRBJ2-1 TRBV7-9 TRBD2 . TGTGCCAGCAGCCGTGGTCGTACTAGCGGCCAATCCTACAATGAGCAGTTCTTC CASSRGRTSGQSYNEQFF
TRBJ1-6 TRBV28 . . TGTGCCAGCAGTTTAGCCGGGAGCTATAATTCACCCCTCCACTTT CASSLAGSYNSPLHF
TRBJ2-7 TRBV2 TRBD1 . TGTGCCACCACTCCGGACAGGGCGAGGGCCGAGCAGTACTTC CATTPDRARAEQYF
TRBJ2-7 TRBV3-1/TRBV3-2 TRBD1 . TGTGCCAGCACCATCCAGGGGGCGCGGAACGAGCAGTACTTC CASTIQGARNEQYF
TRBJ1-4 TRBV9 TRBD1 . TGTGCCAGCAGCGGGGGTCAGGGGGCGTCTACTAATGAAAAACTGTTTTTT CASSGGQGASTNEKLFF
TRBJ1-2 TRBV30 . once TGTGCCTGGAGTGTCGGGGGTGGATATGGCTACACCTTC CAWSVGGGYGYTF
TRBJ1-2 TRBV30 TRBD1 . TGTGCCTGGGGACAGGGGATTTATGGCTACACCTTC CAWGQGIYGYTF
TRBJ2-5 TRBV11-3 . . TGTGCCAGCAGCTTAGAGGGGGTATCGGGGGAGACCCAGTACTTC CASSLEGVSGETQYF
TRBJ1-2 TRBV12-3/TRBV12-4 . . TGTGCCAGCAGCTCCGGCTATGGCTACACCTTC CASSSGYGYTF
TRBJ1-2 TRBV7-2 . . TGTGCCAGCAGCCCCTACGCAGGGGACTATGGCTACACCTTC CASSPYAGDYGYTF
TRBJ2-5 TRBV27 . . TGTGCCAGCAGTCCCCACGGCCAAGAGACCCAGTACTTC CASSPHGQETQYF
TRBJ2-7 TRBV3-1/TRBV3-2 . . TGTGCCAGCAGCCCCCGGGAAGTAGCGGACGAGCAGTACTTC CASSPREVADEQYF